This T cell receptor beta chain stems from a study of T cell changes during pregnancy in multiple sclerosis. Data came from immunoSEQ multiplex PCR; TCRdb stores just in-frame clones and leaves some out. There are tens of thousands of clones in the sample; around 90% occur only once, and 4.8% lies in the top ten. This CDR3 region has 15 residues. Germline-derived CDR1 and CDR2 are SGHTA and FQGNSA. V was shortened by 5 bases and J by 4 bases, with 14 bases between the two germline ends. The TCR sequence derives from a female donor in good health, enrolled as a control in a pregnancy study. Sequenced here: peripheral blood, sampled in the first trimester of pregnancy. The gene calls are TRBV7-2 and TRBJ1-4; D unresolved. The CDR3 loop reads CASSPGGQSNEKLFF. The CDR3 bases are TGTGCCAGCAGCCCCGGCGGGCAGAGTAATGAAAAACTGTTTTTT.